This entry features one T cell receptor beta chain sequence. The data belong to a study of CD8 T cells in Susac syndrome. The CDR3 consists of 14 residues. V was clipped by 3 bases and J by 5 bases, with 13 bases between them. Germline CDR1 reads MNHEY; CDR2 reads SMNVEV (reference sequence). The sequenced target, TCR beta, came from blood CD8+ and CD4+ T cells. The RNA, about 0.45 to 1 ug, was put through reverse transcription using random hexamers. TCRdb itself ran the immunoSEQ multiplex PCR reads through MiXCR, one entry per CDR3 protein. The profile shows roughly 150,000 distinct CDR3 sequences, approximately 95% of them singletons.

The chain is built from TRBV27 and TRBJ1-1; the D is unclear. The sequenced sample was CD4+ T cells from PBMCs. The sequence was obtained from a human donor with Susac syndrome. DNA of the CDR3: TGTGCCAGCAGTTTCCAGGCGGCAGGTACTGAAGCTTTCTTT. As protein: CASSFQAAGTEAFF.